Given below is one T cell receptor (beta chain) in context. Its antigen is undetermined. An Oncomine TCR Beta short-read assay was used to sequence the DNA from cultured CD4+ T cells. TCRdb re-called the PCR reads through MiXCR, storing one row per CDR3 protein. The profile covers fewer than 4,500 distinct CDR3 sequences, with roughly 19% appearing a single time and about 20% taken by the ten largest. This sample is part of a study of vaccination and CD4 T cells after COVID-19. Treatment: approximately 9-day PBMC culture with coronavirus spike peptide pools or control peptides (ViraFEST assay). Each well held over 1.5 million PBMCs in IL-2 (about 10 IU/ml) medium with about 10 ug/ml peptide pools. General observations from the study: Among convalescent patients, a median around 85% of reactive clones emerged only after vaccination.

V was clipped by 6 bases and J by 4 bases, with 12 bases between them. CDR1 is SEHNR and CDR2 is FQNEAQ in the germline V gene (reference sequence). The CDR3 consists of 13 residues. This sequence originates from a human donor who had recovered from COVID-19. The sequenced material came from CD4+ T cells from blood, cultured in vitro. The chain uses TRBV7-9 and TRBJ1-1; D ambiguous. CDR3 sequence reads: CASSTKKLTEAFF. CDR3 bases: TGTGCCAGCAGTACCAAGAAACTCACTGAAGCTTTCTTT.